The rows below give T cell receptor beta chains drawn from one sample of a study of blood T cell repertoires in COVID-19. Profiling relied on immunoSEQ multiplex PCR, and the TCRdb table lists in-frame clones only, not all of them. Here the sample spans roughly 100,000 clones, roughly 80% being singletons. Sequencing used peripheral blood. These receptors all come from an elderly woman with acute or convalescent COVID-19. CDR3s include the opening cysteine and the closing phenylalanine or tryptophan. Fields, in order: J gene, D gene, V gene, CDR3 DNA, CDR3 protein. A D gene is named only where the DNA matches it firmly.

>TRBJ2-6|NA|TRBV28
TGTGCCAGCAGTTTGGAGGTAACTGGGGCCAACGTCCTGACTTTC
CASSLEVTGANVLTF
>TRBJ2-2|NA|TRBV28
TGTGCCAGCAGCCGGGCGGGTAGCGGGAACACCGGGGAGCTGTTTTTT
CASSRAGSGNTGELFF
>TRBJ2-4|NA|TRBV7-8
TGTGCCAGCAGCTTATTGCTTGGCACACCAGCCAAAAACATTCAGTACTTC
CASSLLLGTPAKNIQYF
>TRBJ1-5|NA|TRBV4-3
TGCGCCAGCAGCCAACTCGTCGGGTCGGATCAGCCCCAGCATTTT
CASSQLVGSDQPQHF
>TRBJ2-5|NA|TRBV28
TGTGCCAGCAGTTTCCGGGCGAGGTCGGGGGAGACCCAGTACTTC
CASSFRARSGETQYF
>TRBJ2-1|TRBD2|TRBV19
TGTGCCAGTAGTATAGTAGCGGGAGACTACAATGAGCAGTTCTTC
CASSIVAGDYNEQFF
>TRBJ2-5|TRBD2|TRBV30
TGTGCCTGGAGCCCTAGCGGGAGTAGCAGAGAGACCCAGTACTTC
CAWSPSGSSRETQYF
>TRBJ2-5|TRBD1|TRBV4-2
TGTGCCAGCAGCCAAGGGACAGGGGGCGAAGAGACCCAGTACTTC
CASSQGTGGEETQYF
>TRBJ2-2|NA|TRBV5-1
TGCGCCAGCAGCTTGTTAGATGGGACATCGAGGGCCAGGGAGCTGTTTTTT
CASSLLDGTSRARELFF
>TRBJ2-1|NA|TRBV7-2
TGTGCCAGCAGCCCCGGGTTTTCCTACAATGAGCAGTTCTTC
CASSPGFSYNEQFF
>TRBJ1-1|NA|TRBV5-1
TGCGCCAGCAGCTTGAGACAGCTGAACACTGAAGCTTTCTTT
CASSLRQLNTEAFF
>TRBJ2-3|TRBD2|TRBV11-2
TGTGCCAGCAGCGCCGGACTAGCGGGAGGCCCCGATACGCAGTATTTT
CASSAGLAGGPDTQYF
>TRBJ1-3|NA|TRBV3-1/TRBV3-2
TGTGCCAGCAGCCAACCGCAGGGATCCGGAAACACCATATATTTT
CASSQPQGSGNTIYF
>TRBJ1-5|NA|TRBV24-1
TGTGCCACCAGTGATGGACAGTTAGAGCAGCCCCAGCATTTT
CATSDGQLEQPQHF